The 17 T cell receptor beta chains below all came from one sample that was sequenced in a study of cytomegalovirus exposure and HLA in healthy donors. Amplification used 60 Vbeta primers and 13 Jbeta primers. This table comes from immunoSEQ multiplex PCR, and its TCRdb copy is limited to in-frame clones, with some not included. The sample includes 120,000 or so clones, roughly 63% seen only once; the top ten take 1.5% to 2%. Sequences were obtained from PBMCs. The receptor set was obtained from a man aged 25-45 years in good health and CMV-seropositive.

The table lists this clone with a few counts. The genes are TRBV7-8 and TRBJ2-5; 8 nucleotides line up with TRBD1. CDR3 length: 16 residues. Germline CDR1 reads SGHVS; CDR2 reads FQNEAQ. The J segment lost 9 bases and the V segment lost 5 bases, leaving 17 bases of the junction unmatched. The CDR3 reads CASSADRGGIFVAQYF. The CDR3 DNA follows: TGTGCCAGCAGCGCCGACAGGGGCGGCATCTTTGTGGCCCAGTACTTC.

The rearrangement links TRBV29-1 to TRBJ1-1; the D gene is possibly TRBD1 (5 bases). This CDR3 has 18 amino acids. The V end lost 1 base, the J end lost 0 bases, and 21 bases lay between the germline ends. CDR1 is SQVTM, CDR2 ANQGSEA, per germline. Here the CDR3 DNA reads TGCAGCGTTGAAGCTGAAGTGGGGCCCGACCCGATGAACACTGAAGCTTTCTTT. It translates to CSVEAEVGPDPMNTEAFF.

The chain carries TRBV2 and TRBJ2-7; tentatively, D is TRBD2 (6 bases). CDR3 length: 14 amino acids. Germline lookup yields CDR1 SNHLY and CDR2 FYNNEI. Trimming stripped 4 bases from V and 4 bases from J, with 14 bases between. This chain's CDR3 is CASSGLEGNYEQYF. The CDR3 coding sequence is TGTGCCAGCAGTGGATTGGAGGGAAATTACGAGCAGTACTTC.

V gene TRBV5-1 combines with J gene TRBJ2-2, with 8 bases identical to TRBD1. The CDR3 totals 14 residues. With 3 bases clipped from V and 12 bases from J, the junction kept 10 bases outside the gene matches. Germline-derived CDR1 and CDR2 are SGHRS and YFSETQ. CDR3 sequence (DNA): TGCGCCAGCAGCTCTGTGCCGGACAGGGCGAAGCTGTTTTTT. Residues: CASSSVPDRAKLFF. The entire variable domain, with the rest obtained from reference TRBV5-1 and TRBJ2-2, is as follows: KAGVTQTPRYLIKTRGQQVTLSCSPISGHRSVSWYQQTPGQGLQFLFEYFSETQRNKGNFPGRFSGRQFSNSRSEMNVSTLELGDSALYLCASSSVPDRAKLFFGEGSRLTVL.

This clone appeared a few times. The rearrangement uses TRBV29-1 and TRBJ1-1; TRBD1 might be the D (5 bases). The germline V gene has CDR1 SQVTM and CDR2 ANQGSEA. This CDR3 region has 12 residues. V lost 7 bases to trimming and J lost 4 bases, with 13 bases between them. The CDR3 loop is CSGRGGRTEAFF. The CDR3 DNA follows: TGCAGCGGCCGGGGGGGTCGCACTGAAGCTTTCTTT. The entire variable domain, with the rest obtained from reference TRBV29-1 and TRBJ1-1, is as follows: SAVISQKPSRDICQRGTSLTIQCQVDSQVTMMFWYRQQPGQSLTLIATANQGSEATYESGFVIDKFPISRPNLTFSTLTVSNMSPEDSSIYLCSGRGGRTEAFFGQGTRLTVV.

The CDR3 loop is CASSLALSSYNEQFF. DNA of the CDR3: TGTGCCAGCAGCCTAGCCCTCAGCTCCTACAATGAGCAGTTCTTC. The chain joins TRBV5-4 to TRBJ2-1; D may be TRBD2 (5 bases). This CDR3 has 15 residues. V gave up 4 bases and J gave up 0 bases, with 11 bases separating them. The germline V gene has CDR1 SGHNT and CDR2 YYREEE (reference sequence). Using reference TRBV5-4 and TRBJ2-1 for the parts outside the CDR3, the full variable domain is ETGVTQSPTHLIKTRGQQVTLRCSSQSGHNTVSWYQQALGQGPQFIFQYYREEENGRGNFPPRFSGLQFPNYSSELNVNALELDDSALYLCASSLALSSYNEQFFGPGTRLTVL.

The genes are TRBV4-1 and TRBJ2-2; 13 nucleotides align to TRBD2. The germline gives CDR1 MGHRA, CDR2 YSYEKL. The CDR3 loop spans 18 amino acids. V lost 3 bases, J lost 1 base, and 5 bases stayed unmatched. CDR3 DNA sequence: TGCGCCAGCAGCCATACTAGCGGGAGGGCCAAGAACACCGGGGAGCTGTTTTTT. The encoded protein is CASSHTSGRAKNTGELFF.

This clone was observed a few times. The CDR3 spells CAIIKGYGNTEAFF. The CDR3 DNA sequence: TGTGCCATCATCAAGGGGTATGGGAACACTGAAGCTTTCTTT. The chain links TRBV10-3 to TRBJ1-1; D may be TRBD1 (5 bases). Trimming stripped 7 bases from V and 1 base from J, with 13 bases between. The CDR3 sequence is 14 residues long. CDR1 is ENHRY and CDR2 is SYGVKD in the germline V gene.

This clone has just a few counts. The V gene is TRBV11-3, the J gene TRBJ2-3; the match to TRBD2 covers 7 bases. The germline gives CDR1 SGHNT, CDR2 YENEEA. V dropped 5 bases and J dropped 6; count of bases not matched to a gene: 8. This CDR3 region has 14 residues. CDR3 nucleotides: TGTGCCAGCAGCCCGGGGGGAGCGCAGGATACGCAGTATTTT. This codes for CASSPGGAQDTQYF.

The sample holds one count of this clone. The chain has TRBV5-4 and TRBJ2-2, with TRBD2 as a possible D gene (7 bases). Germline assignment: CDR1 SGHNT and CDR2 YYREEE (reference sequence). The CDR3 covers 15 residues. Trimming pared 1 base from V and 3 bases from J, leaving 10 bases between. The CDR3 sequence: CASSLRGGDTGELFF. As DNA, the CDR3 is TGTGCCAGCAGCTTGCGAGGGGGGGACACCGGGGAGCTGTTTTTT.

CDR3 sequence (DNA): TGTGCCAGCAGTGACTCCAGAACAGATACGCAGTATTTT. It encodes CASSDSRTDTQYF. This chain joins TRBV6-1 and TRBJ2-3; no clear D gene. Germline V gene data show CDR1 as MNHNS and CDR2 as SASEGT. The V end was cut by 3 bases, the J end by 3 bases, with 7 bases between. The CDR3 has 13 amino acids.

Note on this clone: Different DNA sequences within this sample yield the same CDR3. CDR3 coding DNA: TGTGCCTGGAAATATCGACAGGGGCTCACCCAAACAAACACCGGGGAGCTGTTTTTT. It yields the protein CAWKYRQGLTQTNTGELFF. This rearrangement joins TRBV30 to TRBJ2-2, with TRBD1 identical over 8 bases. CDR3 length: 19 amino acids. Germline assignment: CDR1 GTSNPN and CDR2 SVGIG (reference sequence). Trimming removed 4 bases from V and 2 bases from J; junction bases left unmatched: 18.

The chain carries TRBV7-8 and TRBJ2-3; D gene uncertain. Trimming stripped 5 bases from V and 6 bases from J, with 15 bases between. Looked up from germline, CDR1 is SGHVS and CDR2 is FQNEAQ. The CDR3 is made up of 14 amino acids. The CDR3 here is CASSPVRTSDTQYF. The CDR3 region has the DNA TGTGCCAGCAGCCCGGTCCGAACGTCGGATACGCAGTATTTT. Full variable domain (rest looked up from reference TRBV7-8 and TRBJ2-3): GAGVSQSPRYKVAKRGQDVALRCDPISGHVSLFWYQQALGQGPEFLTYFQNEAQLDKSGLPSDRFFAERPEGSVSTLKIQRTQQEDSAVYLCASSPVRTSDTQYFGPGTRLTVL.

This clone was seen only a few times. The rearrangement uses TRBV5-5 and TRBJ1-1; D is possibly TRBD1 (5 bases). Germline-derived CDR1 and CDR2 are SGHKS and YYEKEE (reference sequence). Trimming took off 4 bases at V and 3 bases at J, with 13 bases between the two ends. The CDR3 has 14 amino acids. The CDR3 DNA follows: TGTGCCAGCAGCCCGGACACCAAGGACACTGAAGCTTTCTTT. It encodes CASSPDTKDTEAFF.

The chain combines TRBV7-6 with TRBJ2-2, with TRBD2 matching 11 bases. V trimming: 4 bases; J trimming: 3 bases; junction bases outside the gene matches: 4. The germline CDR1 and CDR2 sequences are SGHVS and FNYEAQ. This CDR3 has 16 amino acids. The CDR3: CASSSGTSGYTGELFF. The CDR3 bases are TGTGCCAGCAGCTCCGGGACTAGCGGTTACACCGGGGAGCTGTTTTTT.

As DNA, the CDR3 is TGCGCCAGCAGCGTGAAGCCCGGGACTAGTGGGTTCAGGGAGCAGTTCTTC. It translates to CASSVKPGTSGFREQFF. This chain connects TRBV5-1 to TRBJ2-1; 8 bases fit TRBD2. This CDR3 comprises 17 residues. Germline-derived CDR1 and CDR2 are SGHRS and YFSETQ. The V gene end was trimmed by 4 bases and the J gene end by 10 bases; junction bases not matched to a gene: 19.

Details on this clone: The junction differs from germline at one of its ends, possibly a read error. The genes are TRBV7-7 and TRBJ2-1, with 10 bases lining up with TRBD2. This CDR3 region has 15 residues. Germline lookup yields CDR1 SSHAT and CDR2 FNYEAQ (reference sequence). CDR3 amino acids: CASSPSGRGYNEQFF. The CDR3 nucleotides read TGTGCTAGCAGTCCTAGCGGGAGAGGGTACAATGAGCAGTTCTTC. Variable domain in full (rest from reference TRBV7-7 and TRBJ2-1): GAGVSQSPRYKVTKRGQDVTLRCDPISSHATLYWYQQALGQGPEFLTYFNYEAQPDKSGLPSDRFSAERPEGSISTLTIQRTEQRDSAMYRCASSPSGRGYNEQFFGPGTRLTVL.